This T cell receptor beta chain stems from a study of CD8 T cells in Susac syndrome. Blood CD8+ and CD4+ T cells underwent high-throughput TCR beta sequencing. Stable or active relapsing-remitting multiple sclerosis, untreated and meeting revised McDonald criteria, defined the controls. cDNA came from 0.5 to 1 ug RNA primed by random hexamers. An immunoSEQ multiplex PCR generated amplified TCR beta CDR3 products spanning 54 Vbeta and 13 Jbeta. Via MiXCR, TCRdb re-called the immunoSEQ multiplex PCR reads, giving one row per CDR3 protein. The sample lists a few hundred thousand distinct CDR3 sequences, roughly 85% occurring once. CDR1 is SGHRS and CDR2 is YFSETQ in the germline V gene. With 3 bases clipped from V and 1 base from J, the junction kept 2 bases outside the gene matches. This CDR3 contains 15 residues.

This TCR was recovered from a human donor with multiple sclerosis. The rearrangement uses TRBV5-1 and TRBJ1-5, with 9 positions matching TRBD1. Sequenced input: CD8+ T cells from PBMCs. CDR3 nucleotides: TGCGCCAGCAGCTCCGGACAGGGGAGCAATCAGCCCCAGCATTTT. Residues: CASSSGQGSNQPQHF.